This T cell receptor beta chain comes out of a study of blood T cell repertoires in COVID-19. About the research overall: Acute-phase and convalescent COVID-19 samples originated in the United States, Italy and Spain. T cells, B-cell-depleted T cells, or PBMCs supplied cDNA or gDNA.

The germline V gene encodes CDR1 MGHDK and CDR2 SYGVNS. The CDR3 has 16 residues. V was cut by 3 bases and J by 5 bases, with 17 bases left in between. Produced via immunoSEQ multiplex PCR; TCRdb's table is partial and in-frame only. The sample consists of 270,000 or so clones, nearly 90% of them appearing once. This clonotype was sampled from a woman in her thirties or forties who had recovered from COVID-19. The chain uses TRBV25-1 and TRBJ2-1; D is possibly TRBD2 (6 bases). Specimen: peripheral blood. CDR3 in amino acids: CASSDPGGDLDNEQFF. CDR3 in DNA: TGTGCCAGCAGTGATCCAGGAGGGGACTTAGACAATGAGCAGTTCTTC.